These T cell receptor beta chains were read from a single sample in a study of brain T cells in children with intractable seizures. Generated by immunoSEQ multiplex PCR, the TCRdb table keeps only in-frame clones and is missing some. The sample yields about 350,000 clones, over 90% seen once. The sample consisted of peripheral blood, taken roughly 5 months after surgery. These receptors all come from a boy younger than two with tuberous sclerosis and intractable seizures. Each CDR3 is given with its conserved first and last residue. Fields, in order: V gene, J gene, clone size, D gene, CDR3 DNA, CDR3 protein. A D gene is named only where the DNA matches it firmly. Clone size is not always given. Where it is, it says once, few, many or a class for expanded clones.

V gene: TRBV13
J gene: TRBJ1-2
clone size: .
D gene: .
CDR3 DNA: TGTGCCAGCAGCTTGGCAGGGGACTATGGCTACACCTTC
CDR3 protein: CASSLAGDYGYTF

V gene: TRBV7-2
J gene: TRBJ2-1
clone size: .
D gene: .
CDR3 DNA: TGTGCCAGCAGCCGTGGTGGAGGGGGGGGCGAGTACAATGAGCAGTTCTTC
CDR3 protein: CASSRGGGGGEYNEQFF

V gene: TRBV6-5
J gene: TRBJ2-5
clone size: .
D gene: TRBD1
CDR3 DNA: TGTGCCAGCTCGCAGGACAGGGGGCTGAGGGAGACCCAGTACTTC
CDR3 protein: CASSQDRGLRETQYF

V gene: TRBV4-2
J gene: TRBJ2-3
clone size: .
D gene: TRBD2
CDR3 DNA: TGTGCCAGCAGCCAAGACACAGCGGGGGGGATCACAGATACGCAGTATTTT
CDR3 protein: CASSQDTAGGITDTQYF

V gene: TRBV19
J gene: TRBJ1-3
clone size: .
D gene: .
CDR3 DNA: TGTGCCAGTAGTACGACAGACAGTAAAAACACCATATATTTT
CDR3 protein: CASSTTDSKNTIYF

V gene: TRBV30
J gene: TRBJ1-1
clone size: .
D gene: .
CDR3 DNA: TGTGCCTGGACCAGGGATACCACTGAAGCTTTCTTT
CDR3 protein: CAWTRDTTEAFF

V gene: TRBV3-1/TRBV3-2
J gene: TRBJ2-1
clone size: .
D gene: TRBD2
CDR3 DNA: TGTGCCAGTGGGACTAGCGGACAATACAATGAGCAGTTCTTC
CDR3 protein: CASGTSGQYNEQFF

V gene: TRBV24-1
J gene: TRBJ2-2
clone size: .
D gene: .
CDR3 DNA: TGTGCCACCAGTGATTGGAGCGCCGGGGAGCTGTTTTTT
CDR3 protein: CATSDWSAGELFF

V gene: TRBV29-1
J gene: TRBJ2-7
clone size: .
D gene: TRBD2
CDR3 DNA: TGCAGCGTTGAATTACTAGCGGACTCCTACGAGCAGTACTTC
CDR3 protein: CSVELLADSYEQYF

V gene: TRBV6-1
J gene: TRBJ2-3
clone size: .
D gene: TRBD2
CDR3 DNA: TGTGCCAGCAGTGAAAGGGTAGCGGGGGTTAGCACAGATACGCAGTATTTT
CDR3 protein: CASSERVAGVSTDTQYF

V gene: TRBV28
J gene: TRBJ2-7
clone size: .
D gene: .
CDR3 DNA: TGTGCCAGCAGCCGCCCGGGATACGAGCAGTACTTC
CDR3 protein: CASSRPGYEQYF

V gene: TRBV7-8
J gene: TRBJ1-5
clone size: .
D gene: .
CDR3 DNA: TGTGCCAGCAGCTTAGACCACCCATCTCAGCCCCAGCATTTT
CDR3 protein: CASSLDHPSQPQHF

V gene: TRBV15
J gene: TRBJ2-1
clone size: .
D gene: .
CDR3 DNA: TGTGCCACCAGCTCCAATGGTGACTATGAGCAGTTCTTC
CDR3 protein: CATSSNGDYEQFF

V gene: TRBV30
J gene: TRBJ1-1
clone size: .
D gene: .
CDR3 DNA: TGTGCCTGGAGTGCGTACCGGGAGTCTGAAGCTTTCTTT
CDR3 protein: CAWSAYRESEAFF

V gene: TRBV30
J gene: TRBJ1-2
clone size: .
D gene: .
CDR3 DNA: TGTGCATGGCAGGTCGGCTATGGCTACACCTTC
CDR3 protein: CAWQVGYGYTF

V gene: TRBV11-3
J gene: TRBJ2-1
clone size: .
D gene: .
CDR3 DNA: TGTGCCAGCAGCCCGGGGGATAACTCCTACAATGAGCAGTTCTTC
CDR3 protein: CASSPGDNSYNEQFF

V gene: TRBV7-9
J gene: TRBJ1-6
clone size: .
D gene: .
CDR3 DNA: TGTGCCAGCAGCTTAGCGACGGGACGGAATTCACCCCTCCACTTT
CDR3 protein: CASSLATGRNSPLHF

V gene: TRBV5-6
J gene: TRBJ1-1
clone size: .
D gene: .
CDR3 DNA: TGTGCCAGCAGCTCTCCCCTAAGACAGGTGAACACTGAAGCTTTCTTT
CDR3 protein: CASSSPLRQVNTEAFF

V gene: TRBV5-1
J gene: TRBJ2-5
clone size: .
D gene: TRBD1
CDR3 DNA: TGCGCCAGCAGCAGGGGACAGGGAAGGCAAGAGACCCAGTACTTC
CDR3 protein: CASSRGQGRQETQYF

V gene: TRBV5-1
J gene: TRBJ2-7
clone size: .
D gene: TRBD2
CDR3 DNA: TGCGCCAGCAGCCTGTTTAGTGGGCGGGAGATAAACGAGCAGTACTTC
CDR3 protein: CASSLFSGREINEQYF

V gene: TRBV2
J gene: TRBJ1-4
clone size: few
D gene: TRBD1
CDR3 DNA: TGTGCCAGCAACAAACTCGACAGGGCGAGAAATGAAAAACTGTTTTTT
CDR3 protein: CASNKLDRARNEKLFF

V gene: TRBV19
J gene: TRBJ1-1
clone size: .
D gene: .
CDR3 DNA: TGTGCCAGTAGTATAGATGGGGTAGGAATGGACACTGAAGCTTTCTTT
CDR3 protein: CASSIDGVGMDTEAFF

V gene: TRBV5-4
J gene: TRBJ2-2
clone size: .
D gene: TRBD2
CDR3 DNA: TGTGCCAGCAGCTTGCCTAGCGGGAGGATCACCGGGGAGCTGTTTTTT
CDR3 protein: CASSLPSGRITGELFF

V gene: TRBV24-1
J gene: TRBJ1-5
clone size: .
D gene: .
CDR3 DNA: TGTGCCACCAGTGATTCAAGGACTCAGGGGAGCAATCAGCCCCAGCATTTT
CDR3 protein: CATSDSRTQGSNQPQHF

V gene: TRBV4-1
J gene: TRBJ2-3
clone size: .
D gene: .
CDR3 DNA: TGCGCCAGCAGCCCTATTGGCCCCACAGATACGCAGTATTTT
CDR3 protein: CASSPIGPTDTQYF

V gene: TRBV7-9
J gene: TRBJ2-1
clone size: .
D gene: TRBD2
CDR3 DNA: TGTGCCAGCAGCTCTCCGGGACTAGCGGACGGAAATCATGAGCAGTTCTTC
CDR3 protein: CASSSPGLADGNHEQFF

V gene: TRBV28
J gene: TRBJ1-2
clone size: .
D gene: .
CDR3 DNA: TGTGCCACCATTAAGCCCCCTAGTTCGGCGGTCTATGGCTACACCTTC
CDR3 protein: CATIKPPSSAVYGYTF

V gene: TRBV9
J gene: TRBJ1-3
clone size: .
D gene: TRBD1
CDR3 DNA: TGTGCCAGCAGCTCAACACAGGGGGCGGGAAACACCATATATTTT
CDR3 protein: CASSSTQGAGNTIYF

V gene: TRBV6-1
J gene: TRBJ2-1
clone size: .
D gene: TRBD1
CDR3 DNA: TGTGCCAGCAGTGCCAGGGGGCCCCTCTCCTACAATGAGCAGTTCTTC
CDR3 protein: CASSARGPLSYNEQFF

V gene: TRBV30
J gene: TRBJ1-2
clone size: .
D gene: .
CDR3 DNA: TGTGCCTGGAATGCAGGGCCCTATGGCTACACCTTC
CDR3 protein: CAWNAGPYGYTF

V gene: TRBV7-3
J gene: TRBJ2-3
clone size: .
D gene: TRBD2
CDR3 DNA: TGTGCCAGCAGCTTAAGCGGGAGGCCCCTCCGGGCGCAGTATTTT
CDR3 protein: CASSLSGRPLRAQYF

V gene: TRBV5-1
J gene: TRBJ2-1
clone size: .
D gene: TRBD2
CDR3 DNA: TGCGCCAGCAGCTTGGGCGGGACTAGCGGAAAACTCAATGAGCAGTTCTTC
CDR3 protein: CASSLGGTSGKLNEQFF

V gene: TRBV28
J gene: TRBJ1-5
clone size: once
D gene: TRBD1
CDR3 DNA: TGTGCCATAGTGACAGGGCCGGGGCAGCCCCAGCATTTT
CDR3 protein: CAIVTGPGQPQHF

V gene: TRBV7-9
J gene: TRBJ1-2
clone size: once
D gene: TRBD1
CDR3 DNA: TGTGCCAGCAGCTTATATCTCGGGCAGGGGGCGTCTGGCTACACCTTC
CDR3 protein: CASSLYLGQGASGYTF

V gene: TRBV4-1
J gene: TRBJ1-1
clone size: .
D gene: .
CDR3 DNA: TGCGCCAGCAGCCAAGGACAGATACTAAAGAACACTGAAGCTTTCTTT
CDR3 protein: CASSQGQILKNTEAFF

V gene: TRBV7-9
J gene: TRBJ1-2
clone size: few
D gene: TRBD1
CDR3 DNA: TGTGCCACAGGGGGGAACCTGAACTATGGCTACACCTTC
CDR3 protein: CATGGNLNYGYTF

V gene: TRBV4-1
J gene: TRBJ1-2
clone size: .
D gene: TRBD1
CDR3 DNA: TGCGCCAGCAGGCAAGGATCTGAGGGCTTGGCCGGGACAGGGGGAGGCTACACCTTC
CDR3 protein: CASRQGSEGLAGTGGGYTF

V gene: TRBV2
J gene: TRBJ2-3
clone size: .
D gene: TRBD2
CDR3 DNA: TGTGCCAGCAGCCTCGGGCTAGCGGGAGGCACAGATACGCAGTATTTT
CDR3 protein: CASSLGLAGGTDTQYF

V gene: TRBV3-1/TRBV3-2
J gene: TRBJ2-1
clone size: .
D gene: TRBD2
CDR3 DNA: TGTGCCAGCAGCCAAGGAGGCTGGCTAGCGGGAGCCGATGAGCAGTTCTTC
CDR3 protein: CASSQGGWLAGADEQFF

V gene: TRBV2
J gene: TRBJ2-7
clone size: .
D gene: .
CDR3 DNA: TGTGCCAGCAGTGAAAGGCAGGGGTCCTACGAGCAGTACTTC
CDR3 protein: CASSERQGSYEQYF

V gene: TRBV20-1
J gene: TRBJ2-2
clone size: .
D gene: .
CDR3 DNA: TGCAGTGCTAGTCTGCCTCGTAGCACCGGGGAGCTGTTTTTT
CDR3 protein: CSASLPRSTGELFF

V gene: TRBV29-1
J gene: TRBJ1-1
clone size: .
D gene: .
CDR3 DNA: TGCAGCGTATCAGGAGCACATGAAGCTTTCTTT
CDR3 protein: CSVSGAHEAFF